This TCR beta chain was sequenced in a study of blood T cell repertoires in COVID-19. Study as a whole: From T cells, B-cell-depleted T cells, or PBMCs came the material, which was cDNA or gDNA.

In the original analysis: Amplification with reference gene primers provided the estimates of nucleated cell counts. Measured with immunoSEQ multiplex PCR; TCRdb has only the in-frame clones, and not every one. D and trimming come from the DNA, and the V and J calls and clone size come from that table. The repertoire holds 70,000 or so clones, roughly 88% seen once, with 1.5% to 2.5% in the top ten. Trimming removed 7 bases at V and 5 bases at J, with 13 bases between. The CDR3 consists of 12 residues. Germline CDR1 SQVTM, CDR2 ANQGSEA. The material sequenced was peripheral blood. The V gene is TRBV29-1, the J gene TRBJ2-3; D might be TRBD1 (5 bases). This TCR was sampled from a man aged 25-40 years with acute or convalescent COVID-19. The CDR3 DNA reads TGCAGCGCCAGCAGCCAGGGAGATACGCAGTATTTT. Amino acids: CSASSQGDTQYF.